These 21 T cell receptor beta chains share one sample of origin, sequenced in a study of cytomegalovirus exposure and HLA in healthy donors. The PCR used 60 Vbeta and 13 Jbeta primers. This table comes from immunoSEQ multiplex PCR, and its TCRdb copy is limited to in-frame clones, with some not included. Of some 180,000 clones in the sample, approximately 70% were seen once. The sample comprised PBMCs. The receptors were gathered from a woman under 40 in good health and CMV-seronegative.

V and J are TRBV10-3 and TRBJ1-4; D gene ambiguous. With 8 bases removed from V and 8 bases from J, the gap between germline ends came to 12 bases. Per germline, CDR1 ENHRY and CDR2 SYGVKD. This CDR3 has 12 residues. CDR3 coding DNA: TGTGCCATCGGGCACATAGGCGAAAAACTGTTTTTT. The encoded protein is CAIGHIGEKLFF.

The chain carries TRBV2 and TRBJ2-1; D is perhaps TRBD1 (6 bases). CDR1 SNHLY and CDR2 FYNNEI come from the germline V gene. This CDR3 is built from 14 residues. Trimming pared 8 bases from V and 2 bases from J, leaving 13 bases between. The CDR3, as DNA: TGTGCCAGCCGGACACAGGGTACCTACAATGAGCAGTTCTTC. It yields the protein CASRTQGTYNEQFF.

The J gene is TRBJ1-1, the V gene TRBV19, with TRBD1 matching 12 bases. Losses at the gene ends were 9 bases for V and 4 bases for J; bases not matched to a gene: 9. The CDR3 is made up of 15 amino acids. In germline, CDR1 is LNHDA, CDR2 SQIVND (reference sequence). Written as DNA, the CDR3 is TGTGCCAGCAAACCCGGGACAGGGGGCCTCACTGAAGCTTTCTTT. It encodes CASKPGTGGLTEAFF.

CDR3 region: CASSILSTYTEAFF. For the CDR3, the DNA is TGTGCCAGTAGTATTCTGTCTACGTACACTGAAGCTTTCTTT. This chain uses TRBV19 with TRBJ1-1; D is unclear. In germline, CDR1 is LNHDA, CDR2 SQIVND (reference sequence). V shed 3 bases and J shed 3 bases, with 11 bases lying between them. This CDR3 contains 14 residues.

The gene calls are TRBV7-9 and TRBJ1-2, with TRBD1 matching 7 bases. Germline CDR1 and CDR2: SEHNR and FQNEAQ (reference sequence). After removal of 4 bases from V and 4 bases from J, the junction contained 6 bases not matched to a gene. The CDR3 length is 14 residues. The CDR3 region has the DNA TGTGCCAGCAGCTCACTACAGGGGCCCTATGGCTACACCTTC. Its protein product is CASSSLQGPYGYTF.

The CDR3 loop is CASRGPNSYEQYF. In DNA form, the CDR3 reads TGTGCCAGCAGGGGGCCCAACTCCTACGAGCAGTACTTC. The chain couples TRBV28 to TRBJ2-7, with a tentative D call TRBD1 (5 bases). CDR1 is MDHEN, CDR2 SYDVKM, per germline. The ends were cut back, 6 bases at V and 0 bases at J, with 9 bases in the middle. The CDR3 has 13 residues.

The sample holds a few counts of this clone. This chain uses TRBV5-1 with TRBJ2-1, with D possibly being TRBD2 (5 bases). The CDR3 is 12 residues long. The germline CDR1 and CDR2 sequences are SGHRS and YFSETQ. Deletions cut 0 bases from V and 7 bases from J, with 5 bases between. DNA of the CDR3: TGCGCCAGCAGCTTGGGGAGGAATGAGCAGTTCTTC. Translated: CASSLGRNEQFF.

This clone has a handful of counts. The chain employs TRBV4-3 and TRBJ2-3; 11 nucleotides line up with TRBD2. There are 16 residues in the CDR3. Germline V CDR1 and CDR2: LGHNA, YSLEER. V gave up 4 bases and J gave up 2 bases; unmatched junction bases: 5. CDR3 bases: TGCGCCAGCAGCCGCCAACTAGCGGGGGCCACAGATACGCAGTATTTT. Residues: CASSRQLAGATDTQYF.

V and J are TRBV30 and TRBJ1-2; D is possibly TRBD1 (5 bases). Trimming left V 4 bases short and J 0 bases short, with 6 bases between. In germline, CDR1 is GTSNPN, CDR2 SVGIG (reference sequence). The CDR3 consists of 12 residues. The CDR3 protein is CAWTGTNYGYTF. The CDR3 coding sequence is TGTGCCTGGACAGGGACTAACTATGGCTACACCTTC.

V gene TRBV5-1 combines with J gene TRBJ1-3, with 11 bases aligning to TRBD1. This CDR3 contains 16 residues. With 0 bases clipped from V and 6 bases from J, the junction kept 5 bases outside the gene matches. Germline V CDR1 and CDR2: SGHRS, YFSETQ. CDR3 loop: CASSLDGQGAVNTIYF. CDR3 sequence (DNA): TGCGCCAGCAGCTTGGACGGACAGGGGGCCGTAAACACCATATATTTT.

The rearrangement uses TRBV6-5 and TRBJ1-5; TRBD1 matches at 7 bases. The V gene's germline CDR1 is MNHEY and CDR2 SVGAGI. Trimming cost V 6 bases and J 13 bases; bases outside gene matches: 15. The CDR3 extends over 14 amino acids. The CDR3 DNA follows: TGTGCCAGCAGCCCTACCGGGACAGCCAGGAGACAGCATTTT. It translates to CASSPTGTARRQHF.

V gene TRBV5-6 combines with J gene TRBJ2-3; 11 bases align to TRBD2. The CDR3 consists of 18 residues. The V gene's germline CDR1 is SGHDT and CDR2 YYEEEE. Trimming removed 0 bases from V and 3 bases from J; junction bases left unmatched: 9. CDR3: CASSLVGTSGLTTDTQYF. The CDR3 DNA follows: TGTGCCAGCAGCTTGGTTGGGACTAGCGGATTAACAACAGATACGCAGTATTTT.

V and J are TRBV18 and TRBJ2-3; 7 positions agree with TRBD1. J lost 4 bases, V lost 0 bases, and 7 bases had no gene match. The germline gives CDR1 KGHSH, CDR2 LQKENI. This CDR3 region has 16 residues. Here the CDR3 reads CASSPPAGGKSDTQYF. CDR3 DNA sequence: TGTGCCAGCTCACCACCGGCAGGGGGTAAATCAGATACGCAGTATTTT.

CDR3 region: CASSPLAGGPYNEQFF. The CDR3 nucleotides are TGTGCCAGCTCTCCACTAGCGGGAGGGCCCTACAATGAGCAGTTCTTC. The chain recombines TRBV7-3 with TRBJ2-1; 13 bases map to TRBD2. The ends lost 8 bases at V and 2 bases at J; junction bases unmatched: 6. CDR3 size: 16 residues. Germline V gene data show CDR1 as SGHTA and CDR2 as FQGTGA.

The chain recombines TRBV4-1 with TRBJ2-2; TRBD2 matches 14 bases. Germline values: CDR1 MGHRA, CDR2 YSYEKL. Unmatched junction bases numbered 13, after V lost 5 bases and J lost 5 bases. This CDR3 region has 19 residues. The CDR3 region has the DNA TGCGCCAGCAGCACTCGGACTAGCGGGGGGACCCGTCGAACCGGGGAGCTGTTTTTT. Its protein product is CASSTRTSGGTRRTGELFF.

The V call is TRBV13, the J call TRBJ2-3; 7 nucleotides agree with TRBD2. V dropped 1 base and J dropped 2; count of bases not matched to a gene: 6. This CDR3 has 16 residues. Germline CDR1 and CDR2: PRHDT and FYEKMQ (reference sequence). This CDR3 reads CASSLVGGGPTDTQYF. The CDR3 DNA sequence: TGTGCCAGCAGCTTAGTGGGGGGGGGACCCACAGATACGCAGTATTTT.

The rearrangement uses TRBV19 and TRBJ1-2; D perhaps matches TRBD1 (5 bases). The CDR3 is 15 amino acids. The germline V and J ends were trimmed by 4 bases and 6 bases, with 18 bases remaining between them. CDR1 and CDR2 from the germline V gene are LNHDA and SQIVND (reference sequence). This CDR3 is CASSTLDKALHGYTF. For the CDR3, the DNA is TGTGCCAGTAGTACATTGGACAAGGCCTTACATGGCTACACCTTC. The full variable domain, its missing parts supplied by reference TRBV19 and TRBJ1-2, is DGGITQSPKYLFRKEGQNVTLSCEQNLNHDAMYWYRQDPGQGLRLIYYSQIVNDFQKGDIAEGYSVSREKKESFPLTVTSAQKNPTAFYLCASSTLDKALHGYTFGSGTRLTVV.

Points on this clone: This sample also contains other DNA sequences that code for the same CDR3. V is TRBV7-9 and J is TRBJ2-3, with no clear D. V lost 2 bases to trimming and J lost 3 bases, with 3 bases between them. Germline lookup yields CDR1 SEHNR and CDR2 FQNEAQ (reference sequence). The CDR3 is made up of 12 amino acids. CDR3 region: CASSLLTDTQYF. In DNA, the CDR3 is TGTGCCAGCAGCTTACTAACAGATACGCAGTATTTT.

The chain has TRBV4-1 and TRBJ1-1; D remains unclear. The germline V gene has CDR1 MGHRA and CDR2 YSYEKL. The ends were cut back, 1 base at V and 0 bases at J, with 9 bases in the middle. This CDR3 contains 15 residues. In nucleotides, the CDR3 is TGCGCCAGCAGCCAAGGCTGGCAACTGAACACTGAAGCTTTCTTT. Amino acid sequence: CASSQGWQLNTEAFF.

The gene calls are TRBV5-1 and TRBJ2-4; 9 bases are shared with TRBD1. From germline, CDR1 is SGHRS and CDR2 YFSETQ. The junction had 7 bases not matched to a gene; V was cut back by 4 bases and J by 2 bases. The CDR3 sequence is 16 residues long. The DNA for the CDR3 is TGCGCCAGCAGCCCCGACAGGGGGGGAACCAAAAACATTCAGTACTTC. It is translated as CASSPDRGGTKNIQYF.

The chain is built from TRBV6-5 and TRBJ1-2; tentative D call: TRBD1 (5 bases). The CDR3 has 14 amino acids. Trimming took off 0 bases at V and 4 bases at J, with 9 bases between the two ends. CDR1 is MNHEY, CDR2 SVGAGI, per germline. In DNA form, the CDR3 reads TGTGCCAGCAGTTACTCTCAGGGCCTCTATGGCTACACCTTC. Protein sequence: CASSYSQGLYGYTF.